This TCR beta chain was recorded in a study of identical twins. In germline, CDR1 is KGHDR, CDR2 SFDVKD. Trimming pared 0 bases from V and 3 bases from J, leaving 29 bases between. The CDR3 has 21 amino acids. TCRdb re-derived calls from the 5' RACE reads in MiXCR, one entry per CDR3 protein. The sample lists roughly 200,000 distinct CDR3 sequences, 7.5% occurring once. These data were likewise used in another study, on yellow fever vaccine responses in identical twins.

This chain joins TRBV24-1 and TRBJ2-7; D is ambiguous. This sequence was found in a woman under 30 in good health. The sequenced material came from memory (CD45RO+) T cells sorted from blood. The CDR3 DNA sequence: TGTGCCACCAGTGATTTGCTGCCTCGACGGAGACCCGAAACCTTATACTACGAGCAGTACTTC. Protein product: CATSDLLPRRRPETLYYEQYF.